The rows below give T cell receptor beta chains drawn from one sample of a study of regulatory T cells in long-lasting Graves disease. TCRdb passed the multiplex PCR reads through MiXCR, listing each CDR3 protein once. Among fewer than 650,000 distinct CDR3 sequences listed, 16% were seen once. The same sample was also used in a study of T cells in Graves' hyperthyroidism and ophthalmopathy.

The sequences come from peripheral blood mononuclear cells (PBMCs), collected at new diagnosis, from a patient treated with antithyroid drugs. The receptors come from a woman in her 30s with Graves disease. Both conserved end residues are part of each CDR3. D genes are given only for firm matches. Clone sizes are given selectively: once, few, many, or a class where the clone is expanded.

d_gene | j_gene | v_gene | abundance | CDR3aa | CDR3nt
. | TRBJ2-7 | TRBV7-9 | many | CASSLGTAYSYEQYF | TGTGCCAGCAGCTTAGGGACAGCCTACTCCTACGAGCAGTACTTC
TRBD2 | TRBJ2-1 | TRBV28 | many | CASRTPGLAGGVNNEQFF | TGTGCCAGCAGGACACCGGGACTAGCGGGAGGGGTGAACAATGAGCAGTTCTTC
. | TRBJ2-1 | TRBV29-1 | few | CSVVPEIVEAYNEQFF | TGCAGCGTCGTCCCGGAGATAGTTGAGGCCTACAATGAGCAGTTCTTC
. | TRBJ2-1 | TRBV12-3/TRBV12-4 | few | CASSSHGEQFF | TGTGCCAGCAGTTCACATGGGGAGCAGTTCTTC
. | TRBJ1-5 | TRBV20-1 | many | CSARDETRGGNQPQHF | TGCAGTGCTAGAGATGAAACTAGGGGTGGCAATCAGCCCCAGCATTTT
TRBD1 | TRBJ2-1 | TRBV2 | few | CASKGQGAGEQFF | TGTGCCAGCAAGGGACAGGGGGCAGGCGAGCAGTTCTTC
. | TRBJ2-5 | TRBV6-1 | few | CASSAGPGETQYF | TGTGCCAGCAGTGCGGGACCCGGAGAGACCCAGTACTTC
TRBD1 | TRBJ2-7 | TRBV2 | many | CASRETGGQYEQYF | TGTGCCAGCCGAGAGACAGGGGGCCAATACGAGCAGTACTTC
. | TRBJ2-7 | TRBV29-1 | many | CSVLTRVDYEQYF | TGCAGCGTTCTCACGAGGGTCGACTACGAGCAGTACTTC
. | TRBJ2-7 | TRBV28 | few | CASSTVTKRGFEGEQYF | TGTGCCAGCAGTACCGTAACTAAAAGGGGGTTTGAGGGCGAGCAGTACTTC
. | TRBJ1-1 | TRBV20-1 | many | CSAQPGRLNTEAFF | TGCAGTGCTCAACCGGGACGGCTAAACACTGAAGCTTTCTTT
TRBD1 | TRBJ1-5 | TRBV12-3/TRBV12-4 | many | CASSSSGGQPQHF | TGTGCCAGCAGTTCGTCAGGGGGTCAGCCCCAGCATTTT
. | TRBJ1-2 | TRBV18 | few | CASSPPGAPNYGYTF | TGTGCCAGCTCACCACCAGGGGCCCCTAACTATGGCTACACCTTC
TRBD2 | TRBJ2-3 | TRBV6-5 | many | CASSYVGSGSHTDTQYF | TGTGCCAGCAGTTACGTCGGTAGCGGGAGTCACACAGATACGCAGTATTTT
. | TRBJ1-1 | TRBV7-2 | few | CASSLGREFTEAFF | TGTGCCAGCAGCTTAGGGAGAGAATTCACTGAAGCTTTCTTT
TRBD1 | TRBJ1-1 | TRBV12-3/TRBV12-4 | many | CASSLDPGQGASREAFF | TGTGCCAGCAGTCTGGACCCGGGACAGGGGGCCTCGCGTGAAGCTTTCTTT
TRBD1 | TRBJ2-7 | TRBV11-2 | few | CASSFPGQEFYEQYF | TGTGCCAGCAGCTTTCCGGGACAGGAATTCTACGAGCAGTACTTC
. | TRBJ1-3 | TRBV12-3/TRBV12-4 | few | CASSWAGAGLYF | TGTGCCAGCAGTTGGGCTGGGGCAGGTCTATATTTT
. | TRBJ2-7 | TRBV5-1 | many | CASSWGDSRSYEQYF | TGCGCCAGCAGCTGGGGGGACAGCCGGTCCTACGAGCAGTACTTC
. | TRBJ2-5 | TRBV20-1 | many | CSKPSGSMETQYF | TGCAGTAAGCCGTCGGGGTCGATGGAGACCCAGTACTTC
. | TRBJ1-4 | TRBV5-1 | few | CASSLVPVATNEKLFF | TGCGCCAGCAGCTTGGTACCAGTTGCAACTAATGAAAAACTGTTTTTT
. | TRBJ1-1 | TRBV18 | . | CASSPVIPNIMNTEAFF | TGTGCCAGCTCACCGGTAATCCCTAATATCATGAACACTGAAGCTTTCTTT
TRBD2 | TRBJ2-7 | TRBV7-9 | . | CASSHGLAGAYEQYF | TGTGCCAGCAGCCACGGACTAGCGGGAGCCTACGAGCAGTACTTC
. | TRBJ1-1 | TRBV5-1 | . | CASRQDAATEAFF | TGCGCCAGCAGACAGGACGCCGCAACTGAAGCTTTCTTT
. | TRBJ1-1 | TRBV18 | many | CASSPSWVTEAFF | TGTGCCAGCTCACCTTCCTGGGTAACTGAAGCTTTCTTT
. | TRBJ2-1 | TRBV28 | few | CATLTGVINEQFF | TGTGCCACCCTGACGGGGGTAATCAATGAGCAGTTCTTC
. | TRBJ1-1 | TRBV6-1 | few | CATRTQGRGTEAFF | TGTGCCACCAGGACTCAGGGAAGAGGCACTGAAGCTTTCTTT
. | TRBJ1-5 | TRBV5-5 | many | CASRLWDGQPQHF | TGTGCCAGCAGGCTTTGGGACGGACAGCCCCAGCATTTT
TRBD2 | TRBJ2-5 | TRBV5-1 | . | CASSTAGTSVETQYF | TGCGCCAGCAGCACAGCCGGGACTAGCGTAGAGACCCAGTACTTC
. | TRBJ2-3 | TRBV3-1 | many | CASSQVSSDTQYF | TGTGCCAGCAGCCAAGTATCTTCGGATACGCAGTATTTT
. | TRBJ1-1 | TRBV28 | many | CASRYARQVLTEAFF | TGTGCCAGCAGATACGCGCGACAGGTATTGACTGAAGCTTTCTTT
TRBD1 | TRBJ2-5 | TRBV7-9 | few | CASSSFMTGGETQYF | TGTGCCAGCAGCTCCTTCATGACAGGGGGAGAGACCCAGTACTTC
. | TRBJ1-2 | TRBV3-1 | many | CASSQRATQRGHGYTF | TGTGCCAGCAGCCAAAGGGCCACCCAACGGGGGCATGGCTACACCTTC
TRBD1 | TRBJ1-6 | TRBV6-1 | few | CASSPRDRSSYNSPLHF | TGTGCCAGCAGTCCTAGGGACAGAAGCTCCTATAATTCACCCCTCCACTTT
. | TRBJ1-1 | TRBV5-4 | . | CASKGVRRRGTAEAFF | TGTGCCAGCAAGGGAGTTAGACGAAGGGGGACCGCTGAAGCTTTCTTT
TRBD1 | TRBJ1-2 | TRBV12-3/TRBV12-4 | many | CASSSPSQGVNGYTF | TGTGCCAGCAGTTCGCCCTCGCAGGGGGTGAATGGCTACACCTTC
. | TRBJ1-2 | TRBV2 | few | CASSERTSNYGYTF | TGTGCCAGCAGTGAGCGGACTTCTAACTATGGCTACACCTTC
. | TRBJ2-7 | TRBV18 | . | CASSPRVGEQYF | TGTGCCAGCTCACCACGGGTCGGCGAGCAGTACTTC
TRBD2 | TRBJ2-1 | TRBV2 | many | CASSLTSGSFYNEQFF | TGTGCCAGCAGTCTGACTAGCGGGAGTTTTTACAATGAGCAGTTCTTC
. | TRBJ2-3 | TRBV24-1 | . | CATEGAGDTQYF | TGTGCCACCGAAGGCGCTGGCGATACGCAGTATTTT
. | TRBJ2-1 | TRBV30 | many | CAWSVSTGLGEQFF | TGTGCCTGGAGTGTATCGACGGGACTGGGTGAGCAGTTCTTC
TRBD1 | TRBJ1-1 | TRBV27 | . | CASSLTGGRAAFF | TGTGCCAGCAGCCTGACAGGGGGCCGCGCGGCTTTCTTT
. | TRBJ2-5 | TRBV18 | . | CASSPGSQETQYF | TGTGCCAGCTCACCTGGCAGTCAAGAGACCCAGTACTTC
. | TRBJ1-3 | TRBV7-2 | . | CASSLRVVNTIYF | TGTGCCAGCAGCTTACGGGTGGTAAACACCATATATTTT
. | TRBJ2-2 | TRBV20-1 | . | CSASSANTGELFF | TGCAGTGCTAGCTCGGCGAACACCGGGGAGCTGTTTTTT
. | TRBJ1-1 | TRBV30 | . | CAWSPVNTEAFF | TGTGCCTGGAGTCCGGTGAACACTGAAGCTTTCTTT
. | TRBJ2-7 | TRBV19 | few | CASRQDGSYEQYF | TGTGCCAGTAGACAAGACGGCTCCTACGAGCAGTACTTC
. | TRBJ1-1 | TRBV4-1 | . | CASSLHRYGNTEAFF | TGCGCCAGCAGCCTCCATCGGTATGGGAACACTGAAGCTTTCTTT
. | TRBJ1-2 | TRBV3-1 | . | CASSQTQPAYGYTF | TGTGCCAGCAGTCAAACTCAGCCCGCATATGGCTACACCTTC
. | TRBJ1-1 | TRBV30 | many | CAWSTGRLNTEAFF | TGTGCCTGGAGCACGGGACGGTTGAACACTGAAGCTTTCTTT
TRBD2 | TRBJ2-1 | TRBV24-1 | many | CATSDSLAGSYNEQFF | TGTGCCACCAGTGATTCACTAGCGGGATCTTACAATGAGCAGTTCTTC
. | TRBJ2-3 | TRBV9 | . | CASSVAYQGGPDTQYF | TGTGCCAGCAGCGTAGCGTACCAGGGAGGCCCAGATACGCAGTATTTT